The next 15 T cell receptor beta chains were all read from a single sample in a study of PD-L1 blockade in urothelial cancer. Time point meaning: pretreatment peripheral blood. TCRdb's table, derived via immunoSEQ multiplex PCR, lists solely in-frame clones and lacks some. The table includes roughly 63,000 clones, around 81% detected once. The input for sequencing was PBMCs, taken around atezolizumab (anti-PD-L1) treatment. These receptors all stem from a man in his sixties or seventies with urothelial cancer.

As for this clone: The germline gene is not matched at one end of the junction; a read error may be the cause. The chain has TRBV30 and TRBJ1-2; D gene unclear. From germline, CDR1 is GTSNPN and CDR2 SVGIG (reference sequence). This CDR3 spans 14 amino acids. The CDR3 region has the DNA TGTGCCTGGAGTGTAACCGGACTAGCCTATGGCTACATCTTC. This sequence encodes CAWSVTGLAYGYIF.

CDR3 sequence (DNA): TGTGCCACCAGCAGAGATGGGACAGGGCATCAGCCCCAGCATTTT. Its translation is CATSRDGTGHQPQHF. The V call is TRBV15, the J call TRBJ1-5, with TRBD1 identical over 9 bases. The CDR3 has 15 residues. J gave up 5 bases and V 0 bases, and 2 bases lay outside the gene matches. Germline V gene sequence: CDR1 LNHNV, CDR2 YYDKDF (reference sequence).

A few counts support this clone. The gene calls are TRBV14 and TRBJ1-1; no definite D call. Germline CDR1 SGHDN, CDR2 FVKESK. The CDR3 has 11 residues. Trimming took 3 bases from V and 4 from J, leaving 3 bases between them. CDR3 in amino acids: CASSHSTEAFF. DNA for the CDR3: TGTGCCAGCAGCCATAGCACTGAAGCTTTCTTT.

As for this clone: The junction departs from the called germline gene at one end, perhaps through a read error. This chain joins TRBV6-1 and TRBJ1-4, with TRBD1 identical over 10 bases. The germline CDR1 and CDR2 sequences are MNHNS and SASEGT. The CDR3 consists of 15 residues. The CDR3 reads CASRGYGTGDEKLFF. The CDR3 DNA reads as TGTGCCAGCAGGGGCTACGGGACAGGGGATGAAAAGCTGTTTTTT.

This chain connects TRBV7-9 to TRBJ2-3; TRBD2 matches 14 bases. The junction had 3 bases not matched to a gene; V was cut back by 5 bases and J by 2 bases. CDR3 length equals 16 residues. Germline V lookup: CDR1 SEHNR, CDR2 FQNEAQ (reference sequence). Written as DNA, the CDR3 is TGTGCCAGCAGCAGACTAGCGGGAGGGATCACAGATACGCAGTATTTT. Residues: CASSRLAGGITDTQYF.

The CDR3 bases are TGTGCCAGTAGTAATGAGCGGGACGGCCCCTATGGCTACACCTTC. The encoded protein is CASSNERDGPYGYTF. This rearrangement joins TRBV19 to TRBJ1-2; TRBD1 might be the D (5 bases). This CDR3 is 15 amino acids long. Between the trimmed V and J ends, which lost 4 bases and 4 bases, there was a span of 16 bases. From germline, CDR1 is LNHDA and CDR2 SQIVND (reference sequence).

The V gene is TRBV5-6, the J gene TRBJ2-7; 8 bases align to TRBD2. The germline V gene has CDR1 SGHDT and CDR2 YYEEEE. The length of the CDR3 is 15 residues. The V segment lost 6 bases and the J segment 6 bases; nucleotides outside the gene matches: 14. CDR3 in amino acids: CASKGQRGAGGEQYF. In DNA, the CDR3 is TGTGCCAGCAAAGGGCAACGGGGCGCGGGGGGCGAGCAGTACTTC.

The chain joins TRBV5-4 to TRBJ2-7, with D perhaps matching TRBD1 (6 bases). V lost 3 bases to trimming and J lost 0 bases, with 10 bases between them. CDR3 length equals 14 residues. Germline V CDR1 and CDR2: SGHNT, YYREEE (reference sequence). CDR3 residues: CASSSGQNSYEQYF. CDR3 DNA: TGTGCCAGCAGCTCAGGACAGAACTCCTACGAGCAGTACTTC.

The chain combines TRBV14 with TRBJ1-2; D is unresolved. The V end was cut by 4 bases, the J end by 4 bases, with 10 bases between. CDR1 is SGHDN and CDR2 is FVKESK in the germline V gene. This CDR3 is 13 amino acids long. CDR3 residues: CASSLGALYGYTF. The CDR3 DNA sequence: TGTGCCAGCAGCCTAGGAGCGCTCTATGGCTACACCTTC. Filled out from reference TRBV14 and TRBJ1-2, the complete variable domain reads EAGVTQFPSHSVIEKGQTVTLRCDPISGHDNLYWYRRVMGKEIKFLLHFVKESKQDESGMPNNRFLAERTGGTYSTLKVQPAELEDSGVYFCASSLGALYGYTFGSGTRLTVV.

In DNA, the CDR3 is TGCGCCAGCAGCCCATCCTGGACAGAGAACACTGAAGCTTTCTTT. This gives the protein CASSPSWTENTEAFF. The J gene is TRBJ1-1, the V gene TRBV5-1; D possibly corresponds to TRBD1 (6 bases). The CDR3 contains 15 residues. Trimming stripped 4 bases from V and 1 base from J, with 14 bases between. Germline loops: CDR1 SGHRS, CDR2 YFSETQ.

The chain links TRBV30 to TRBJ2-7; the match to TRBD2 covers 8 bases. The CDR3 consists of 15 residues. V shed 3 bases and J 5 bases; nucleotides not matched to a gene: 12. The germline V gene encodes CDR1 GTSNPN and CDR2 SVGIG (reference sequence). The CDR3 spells CAWRPRSGRLNEQYF. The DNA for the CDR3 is TGTGCCTGGAGGCCCCGCAGCGGGAGACTTAACGAGCAGTACTTC.

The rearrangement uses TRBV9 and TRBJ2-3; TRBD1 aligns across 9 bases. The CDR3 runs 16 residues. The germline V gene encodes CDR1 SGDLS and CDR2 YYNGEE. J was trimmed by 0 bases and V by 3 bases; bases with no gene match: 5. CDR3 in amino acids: CASSALQGASTDTQYF. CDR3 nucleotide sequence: TGTGCCAGCAGCGCCCTACAGGGGGCGAGCACAGATACGCAGTATTTT. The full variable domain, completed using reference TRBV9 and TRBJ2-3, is DSGVTQTPKHLITATGQRVTLRCSPRSGDLSVYWYQQSLDQGLQFLIQYYNGEERAKGNILERFSAQQFPDLHSELNLSSLELGDSALYFCASSALQGASTDTQYFGPGTRLTVL.

The CDR3 spells CASSMNYGTSDKNIQYF. The CDR3 nucleotides read TGTGCCAGTAGTATGAATTACGGGACTAGCGACAAAAACATTCAGTACTTC. The chain links TRBV19 to TRBJ2-4, with 10 positions matching TRBD2. The CDR3 covers 17 residues. V dropped 3 bases and J dropped 3; count of bases not matched to a gene: 8. CDR1 is LNHDA and CDR2 is SQIVND in the germline V gene (reference sequence).

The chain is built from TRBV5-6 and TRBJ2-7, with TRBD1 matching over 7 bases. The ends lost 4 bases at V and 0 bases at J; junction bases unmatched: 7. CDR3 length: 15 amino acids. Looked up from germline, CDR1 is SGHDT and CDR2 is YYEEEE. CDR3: CASSLAGDSSYEQYF. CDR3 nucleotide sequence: TGTGCCAGCAGCCTTGCAGGGGACAGCTCCTACGAGCAGTACTTC.

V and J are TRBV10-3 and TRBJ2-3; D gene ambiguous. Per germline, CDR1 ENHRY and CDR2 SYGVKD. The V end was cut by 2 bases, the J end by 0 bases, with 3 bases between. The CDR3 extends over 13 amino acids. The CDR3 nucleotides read TGTGCCATCAGTGAGCCAAGCACAGATACGCAGTATTTT. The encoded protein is CAISEPSTDTQYF.